The rows below give T cell receptor beta chains drawn from one sample of a study of blood T cell repertoires in COVID-19. Here immunoSEQ multiplex PCR was the method, and the copy in TCRdb shows in-frame clones only, minus some. This table holds approximately 380,000 clones, approximately 89% found once. Specimen: PBMCs or T cells enriched from blood (not recorded which). The receptors shown here come from a woman aged 40 to 49 who had been exposed to COVID-19. The CDR3 runs from the conserved cysteine through the conserved F or W. Each record gives: clone size, J gene, V gene, D gene, CDR3 protein, CDR3 DNA. D genes are given only for firm matches. Not all rows give a size; the values are once, few, many and, for expanded clones, a class.

size: -
J: TRBJ1-1
V: TRBV12-3/TRBV12-4
D: -
CDR3: CASSLALGGAFF
DNA: TGTGCCAGCAGTTTAGCCCTAGGGGGAGCTTTCTTT

size: -
J: TRBJ1-1
V: TRBV19
D: -
CDR3: CASSRRQGHGTEAFF
DNA: TGTGCCAGTAGCAGGCGCCAGGGCCACGGGACTGAAGCTTTCTTT

size: -
J: TRBJ1-1
V: TRBV11-2
D: TRBD1
CDR3: CASSTDRVTEAFF
DNA: TGTGCCAGCAGCACGGACAGGGTCACTGAAGCTTTCTTT

size: -
J: TRBJ2-1
V: TRBV12-5
D: -
CDR3: CASGLVPRGRSYNEQFF
DNA: TGTGCTAGTGGTTTGGTACCGCGGGGGCGGTCCTACAATGAGCAGTTCTTC

size: once
J: TRBJ1-4
V: TRBV28
D: TRBD1
CDR3: CASSSRLRQGLEKLFF
DNA: TGTGCCAGCTCCTCCAGACTTAGACAGGGTTTGGAAAAACTGTTTTTT

size: -
J: TRBJ1-2
V: TRBV12-3/TRBV12-4
D: -
CDR3: CASLRANYGYTF
DNA: TGTGCCAGCTTGCGAGCTAACTATGGCTACACCTTC

size: -
J: TRBJ2-1
V: TRBV14
D: -
CDR3: CASSQVRSSYNEQFF
DNA: TGTGCCAGCAGCCAGGTTAGGAGCTCCTACAATGAGCAGTTCTTC

size: -
J: TRBJ1-2
V: TRBV11-2
D: TRBD1
CDR3: CASSALRGLGYTF
DNA: TGTGCCAGCAGCGCTCTAAGGGGGCTCGGCTACACCTTC

size: -
J: TRBJ1-2
V: TRBV3-1/TRBV3-2
D: -
CDR3: CASSPPRGSYGYTF
DNA: TGTGCCAGCAGCCCCCCCAGGGGAAGTTATGGCTACACCTTC

size: -
J: TRBJ2-1
V: TRBV5-1
D: TRBD2
CDR3: CASSPPAIAGGPEQFF
DNA: TGCGCCAGCAGCCCTCCAGCGATAGCGGGAGGGCCGGAGCAGTTCTTC

size: -
J: TRBJ1-1
V: TRBV30
D: TRBD1
CDR3: CAWSGTGLDAFF
DNA: TGTGCCTGGAGTGGGACAGGTCTGGATGCTTTCTTT

size: -
J: TRBJ2-1
V: TRBV10-1
D: -
CDR3: CASSDSRMGGYNEQFF
DNA: TGCGCCAGCAGTGACAGTAGGATGGGGGGCTACAATGAGCAGTTCTTC

size: -
J: TRBJ2-1
V: TRBV5-1
D: TRBD2
CDR3: CASSSRLADEQFF
DNA: TGCGCCAGCAGCTCCAGACTAGCTGATGAGCAGTTCTTC

size: -
J: TRBJ2-7
V: TRBV6-6
D: -
CDR3: CATGTGSYYEQYF
DNA: TGTGCCACCGGGACTGGAAGTTACTACGAGCAGTACTTC

size: -
J: TRBJ1-2
V: TRBV18
D: -
CDR3: CASSRLDRSHYGYTF
DNA: TGTGCCAGCTCAAGGTTAGACAGGTCCCACTATGGCTACACCTTC

size: -
J: TRBJ2-5
V: TRBV7-2
D: -
CDR3: CASSFWGRGETQYF
DNA: TGTGCCAGCAGCTTCTGGGGGCGCGGTGAGACCCAGTACTTC

size: -
J: TRBJ1-1
V: TRBV7-9
D: -
CDR3: CASSSQGSRGNTEAFF
DNA: TGTGCCAGCAGCTCTCAGGGATCTCGAGGGAACACTGAAGCTTTCTTT

size: -
J: TRBJ1-2
V: TRBV10-3
D: TRBD1
CDR3: CAISGTGEGGGYTF
DNA: TGTGCCATCAGTGGAACAGGGGAAGGAGGTGGCTACACCTTC

size: -
J: TRBJ2-1
V: TRBV14
D: TRBD2
CDR3: CASSTSTSGGIYEQFF
DNA: TGTGCCAGCAGCACCTCCACTAGCGGGGGAATCTATGAGCAGTTCTTC

size: once
J: TRBJ1-2
V: TRBV4-1
D: TRBD1
CDR3: CASSGRTGNYGYTF
DNA: TGCGCCAGCAGCGGGCGGACAGGAAACTATGGCTACACCTTC

size: -
J: TRBJ2-3
V: TRBV3-1/TRBV3-2
D: -
CDR3: CASSPTMSADTQYF
DNA: TGTGCCAGCAGCCCTACCATGTCGGCAGATACGCAGTATTTT

size: -
J: TRBJ1-6
V: TRBV6-2/TRBV6-3
D: -
CDR3: CASSYLGRANSPLHF
DNA: TGTGCCAGCAGTTACTTGGGGAGGGCGAATTCACCCCTCCACTTT

size: once
J: TRBJ1-2
V: TRBV7-2
D: -
CDR3: CASSLKGQGRGYTF
DNA: TGTGCCAGCAGCTTAAAGGGGCAGGGAAGAGGCTACACCTTC

size: -
J: TRBJ1-4
V: TRBV24-1
D: TRBD1
CDR3: CATSDSPNRGNEKLFF
DNA: TGTGCCACCAGTGACTCACCAAACAGGGGTAACGAAAAACTGTTTTTT

size: -
J: TRBJ1-5
V: TRBV19
D: TRBD1
CDR3: CASSIDRGQGSNQPQHF
DNA: TGTGCCAGTAGTATAGATCGGGGACAGGGTAGCAATCAGCCCCAGCATTTT

size: -
J: TRBJ1-2
V: TRBV6-5
D: TRBD1
CDR3: CASTQGDRRSGYTF
DNA: TGTGCCAGCACCCAGGGGGACAGGCGGAGTGGCTACACCTTC

size: -
J: TRBJ1-3
V: TRBV15
D: -
CDR3: CATSRDEGNTIYF
DNA: TGTGCCACCAGCAGAGATGAGGGAAACACCATATATTTT

size: -
J: TRBJ2-2
V: TRBV29-1
D: -
CDR3: CSVGQVNTGELFF
DNA: TGCAGCGTTGGGCAGGTGAACACCGGGGAGCTGTTTTTT

size: -
J: TRBJ1-1
V: TRBV20-1
D: -
CDR3: CSARSQHKAFF
DNA: TGCAGTGCTAGATCCCAACATAAAGCTTTCTTT

size: -
J: TRBJ1-2
V: TRBV29-1
D: TRBD1
CDR3: CSGADRLNGYTF
DNA: TGCAGCGGGGCGGACAGGTTAAATGGCTACACCTTC

size: -
J: TRBJ2-1
V: TRBV14
D: TRBD1
CDR3: CASSLYDRQGDRPYYNEQFF
DNA: TGTGCCAGCAGCCTATACGACCGTCAAGGGGACAGACCTTACTACAATGAGCAGTTCTTC

size: -
J: TRBJ2-1
V: TRBV19
D: TRBD2
CDR3: CASSIYSGSVGGGSYNEQFF
DNA: TGTGCCAGTAGTATCTATAGCGGGAGTGTTGGAGGAGGCTCCTACAATGAGCAGTTCTTC

size: -
J: TRBJ1-2
V: TRBV21-1
D: -
CDR3: CASSKDRDRGLLNPYTF
DNA: TGTGCCAGCAGCAAAGATAGGGACAGGGGTCTGTTAAATCCCTACACCTTC

size: -
J: TRBJ2-3
V: TRBV6-6
D: -
CDR3: CASRRLGGTDTQYF
DNA: TGTGCCAGCAGACGACTAGGGGGCACAGATACGCAGTATTTT

size: -
J: TRBJ1-6
V: TRBV4-1
D: -
CDR3: CASSQGGRYSPLHF
DNA: TGCGCCAGCAGCCAAGGAGGGAGGTATTCACCCCTCCACTTT

size: few
J: TRBJ2-1
V: TRBV7-9
D: TRBD2
CDR3: CASSRPGLDHNEQFF
DNA: TGTGCCAGCAGCCGGCCGGGACTAGACCACAATGAGCAGTTCTTC

size: -
J: TRBJ1-6
V: TRBV19
D: -
CDR3: CASSLRQQSSYNSPLHF
DNA: TGTGCCAGTAGTCTTAGACAGCAGAGCTCCTATAATTCACCCCTCCACTTT

size: once
J: TRBJ2-7
V: TRBV30
D: -
CDR3: CAWSVGGLTFYEQYF
DNA: TGTGCCTGGAGTGTTGGGGGACTGACCTTCTACGAGCAGTACTTC

size: -
J: TRBJ1-1
V: TRBV25-1
D: TRBD1
CDR3: CASRRGQVNTEAFF
DNA: TGTGCCAGCAGGAGGGGACAGGTTAACACTGAAGCTTTCTTT

size: -
J: TRBJ1-4
V: TRBV23-1
D: -
CDR3: CASSQSLGQREKLFF
DNA: TGCGCCAGCAGTCAATCTCTCGGACAGCGTGAAAAACTGTTTTTT

size: -
J: TRBJ2-7
V: TRBV30
D: TRBD1
CDR3: CACSWTGYSYEQYF
DNA: TGTGCCTGTAGCTGGACAGGGTACTCCTACGAGCAGTACTTC

size: -
J: TRBJ1-6
V: TRBV7-2
D: -
CDR3: CASSSRQETTRGTLHF
DNA: TGTGCCAGCAGCTCCCGACAGGAGACGACGAGGGGGACCCTCCACTTT

size: -
J: TRBJ1-5
V: TRBV12-3/TRBV12-4
D: -
CDR3: CASRIQGYQPQHF
DNA: TGTGCCAGTCGAATACAGGGATATCAGCCCCAGCATTTT

size: -
J: TRBJ1-6
V: TRBV5-5
D: -
CDR3: CASSLGTSSPLHF
DNA: TGTGCCAGCAGCTTGGGTACCAGTTCACCCCTCCACTTT

size: -
J: TRBJ1-2
V: TRBV3-1/TRBV3-2
D: TRBD1
CDR3: CASSQDRGQANYGYTF
DNA: TGTGCCAGCAGCCAAGATCGGGGACAGGCTAACTATGGCTACACCTTC

size: -
J: TRBJ2-5
V: TRBV18
D: TRBD1
CDR3: CASSPKTGGSHQETQYF
DNA: TGTGCCAGCTCACCAAAGACAGGGGGGTCCCACCAAGAGACCCAGTACTTC

size: -
J: TRBJ2-7
V: TRBV10-1
D: TRBD1
CDR3: CASLTGTGSSYEQYF
DNA: TGCGCCAGCTTGACCGGGACAGGGAGCTCCTACGAGCAGTACTTC

size: -
J: TRBJ2-3
V: TRBV10-1
D: TRBD1
CDR3: CASSSQGADTQYF
DNA: TGCGCCAGCAGTTCCCAGGGGGCAGATACGCAGTATTTT